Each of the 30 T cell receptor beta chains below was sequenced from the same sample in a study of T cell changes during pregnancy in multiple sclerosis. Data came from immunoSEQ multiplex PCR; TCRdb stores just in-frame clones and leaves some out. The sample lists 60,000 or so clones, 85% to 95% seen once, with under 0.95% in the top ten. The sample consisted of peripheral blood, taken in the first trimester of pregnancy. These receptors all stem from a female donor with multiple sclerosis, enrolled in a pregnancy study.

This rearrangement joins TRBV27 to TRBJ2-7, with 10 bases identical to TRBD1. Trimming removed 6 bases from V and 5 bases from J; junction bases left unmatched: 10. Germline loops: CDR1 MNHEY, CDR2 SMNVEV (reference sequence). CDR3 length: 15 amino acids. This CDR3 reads CASRSRQGALNEQYF. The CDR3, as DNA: TGTGCCAGCAGATCTCGACAGGGGGCGTTAAACGAGCAGTACTTC.

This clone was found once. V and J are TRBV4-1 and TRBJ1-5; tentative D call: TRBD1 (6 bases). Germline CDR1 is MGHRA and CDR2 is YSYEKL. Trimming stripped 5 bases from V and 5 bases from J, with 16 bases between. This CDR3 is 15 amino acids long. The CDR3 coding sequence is TGCGCCAGCAGCTCCTGGGCAGGGGCAGATCAGCCCCAGCATTTT. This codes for CASSSWAGADQPQHF.

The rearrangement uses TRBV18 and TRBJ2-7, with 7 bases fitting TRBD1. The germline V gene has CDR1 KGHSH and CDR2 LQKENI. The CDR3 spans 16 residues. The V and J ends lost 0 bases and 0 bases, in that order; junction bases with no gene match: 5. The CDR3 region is CASSPPERGPSYEQYF. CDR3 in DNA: TGTGCCAGCTCACCACCGGAAAGGGGGCCCTCCTACGAGCAGTACTTC.

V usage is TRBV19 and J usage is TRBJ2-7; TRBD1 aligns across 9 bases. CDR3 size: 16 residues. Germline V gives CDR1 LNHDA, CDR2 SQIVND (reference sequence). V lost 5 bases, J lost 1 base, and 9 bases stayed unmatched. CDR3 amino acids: CASSRQLGTGSYEQYF. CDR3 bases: TGTGCCAGTAGTCGACAACTTGGGACAGGGTCCTACGAGCAGTACTTC.

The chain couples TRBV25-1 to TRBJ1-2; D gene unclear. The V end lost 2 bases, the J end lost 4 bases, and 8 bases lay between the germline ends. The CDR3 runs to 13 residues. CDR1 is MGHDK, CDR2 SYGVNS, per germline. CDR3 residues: CASSEDSLYGYTF. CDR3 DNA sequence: TGTGCCAGCAGTGAAGATAGCCTCTATGGCTACACCTTC.

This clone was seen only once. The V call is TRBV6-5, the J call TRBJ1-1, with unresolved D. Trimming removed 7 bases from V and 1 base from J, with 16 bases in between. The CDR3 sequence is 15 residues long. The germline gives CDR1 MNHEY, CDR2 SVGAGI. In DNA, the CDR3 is TGTGCCAGCAAGCGCGTTACGGATAGGAACACTGAAGCTTTCTTT. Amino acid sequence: CASKRVTDRNTEAFF.

CDR3 sequence (DNA): TGCGCCAGCAGCTTGCAGTCGGGACAGGGCTACTACGAGCAGTACTTC. This sequence encodes CASSLQSGQGYYEQYF. This chain connects TRBV5-1 to TRBJ2-7; the match to TRBD1 covers 9 bases. The CDR3 length is 16 residues. Germline-derived CDR1 and CDR2 are SGHRS and YFSETQ. V dropped 1 base and J dropped 3; count of bases not matched to a gene: 8.

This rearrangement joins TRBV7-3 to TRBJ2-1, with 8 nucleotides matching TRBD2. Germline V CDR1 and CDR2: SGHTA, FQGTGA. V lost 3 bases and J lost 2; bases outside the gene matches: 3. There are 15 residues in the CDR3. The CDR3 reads CASSLAGGTYNEQFF. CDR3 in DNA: TGTGCCAGCAGCTTGGCGGGGGGTACCTACAATGAGCAGTTCTTC.

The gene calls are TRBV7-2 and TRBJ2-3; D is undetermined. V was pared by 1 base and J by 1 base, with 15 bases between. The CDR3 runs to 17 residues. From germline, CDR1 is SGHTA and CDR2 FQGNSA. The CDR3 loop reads CASSLVPLGAGTDTQYF. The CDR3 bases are TGTGCCAGCAGCTTAGTCCCGCTAGGTGCCGGCACAGATACGCAGTATTTT.

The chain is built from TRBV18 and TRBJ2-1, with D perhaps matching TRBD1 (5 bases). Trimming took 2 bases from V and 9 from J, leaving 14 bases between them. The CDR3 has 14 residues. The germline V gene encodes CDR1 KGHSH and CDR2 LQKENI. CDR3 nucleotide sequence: TGTGCCAGCTCACCATACCAGGGAAGGGGTGAGCAGTTCTTC. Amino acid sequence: CASSPYQGRGEQFF.

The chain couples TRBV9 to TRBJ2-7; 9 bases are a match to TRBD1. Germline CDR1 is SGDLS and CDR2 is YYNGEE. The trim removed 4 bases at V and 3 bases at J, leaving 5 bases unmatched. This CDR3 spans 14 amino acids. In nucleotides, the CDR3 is TGTGCCAGCAGCTCTGCGACAGGGGGCTACGAGCAGTACTTC. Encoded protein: CASSSATGGYEQYF.

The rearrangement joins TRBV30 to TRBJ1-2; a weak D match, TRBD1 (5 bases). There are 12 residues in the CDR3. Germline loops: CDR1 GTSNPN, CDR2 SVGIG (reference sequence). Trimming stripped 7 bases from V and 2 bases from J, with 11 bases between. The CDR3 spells CASPRANYGYTF. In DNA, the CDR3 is TGTGCCTCGCCCAGGGCGAACTATGGCTACACCTTC.

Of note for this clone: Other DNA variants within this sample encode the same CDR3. CDR3 region: CASSLQTSGALYEQYF. The CDR3 nucleotides are TGCGCCAGCAGCCTCCAGACTAGCGGGGCACTCTACGAGCAGTACTTC. The chain recombines TRBV5-1 with TRBJ2-7, with 11 bases matching TRBD2. The V and J ends lost 4 bases and 3 bases, in that order; junction bases with no gene match: 9. The CDR3 has 16 residues. Germline loops: CDR1 SGHRS, CDR2 YFSETQ.

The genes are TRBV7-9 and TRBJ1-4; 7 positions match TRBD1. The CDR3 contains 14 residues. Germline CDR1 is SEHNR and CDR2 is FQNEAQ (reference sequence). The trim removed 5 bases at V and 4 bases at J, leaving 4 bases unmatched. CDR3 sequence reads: CASSLGQNNEKLFF. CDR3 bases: TGTGCCAGCAGCCTGGGACAGAATAATGAAAAACTGTTTTTT.

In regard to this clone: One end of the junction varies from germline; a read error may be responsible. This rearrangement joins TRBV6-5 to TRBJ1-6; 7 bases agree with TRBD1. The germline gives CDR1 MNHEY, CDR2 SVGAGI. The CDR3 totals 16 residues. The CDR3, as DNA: TGTGCCGGCAGTTCCTTACAGGGGCAGGGTAATTCACCCCTCCACTTT. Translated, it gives CAGSSLQGQGNSPLHF.

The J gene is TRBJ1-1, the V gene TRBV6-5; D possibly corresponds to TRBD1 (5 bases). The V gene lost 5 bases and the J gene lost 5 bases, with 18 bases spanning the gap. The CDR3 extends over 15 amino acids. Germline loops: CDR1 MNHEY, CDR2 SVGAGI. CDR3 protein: CASSPTLSGGTEAFF. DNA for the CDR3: TGTGCCAGCAGTCCAACTCTGTCCGGGGGAACTGAAGCTTTCTTT.

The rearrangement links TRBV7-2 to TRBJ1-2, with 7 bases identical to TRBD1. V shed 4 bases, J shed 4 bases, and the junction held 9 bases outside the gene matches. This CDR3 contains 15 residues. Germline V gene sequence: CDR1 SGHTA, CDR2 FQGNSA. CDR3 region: CASSSSGTVPYGYTF. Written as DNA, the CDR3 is TGTGCCAGCAGCTCCTCCGGGACAGTTCCCTATGGCTACACCTTC.

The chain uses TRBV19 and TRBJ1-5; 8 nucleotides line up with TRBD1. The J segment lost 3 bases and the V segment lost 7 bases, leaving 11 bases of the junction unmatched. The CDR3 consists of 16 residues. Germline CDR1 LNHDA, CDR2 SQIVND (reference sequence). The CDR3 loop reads CASTPHGGQANQPQHF. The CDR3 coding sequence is TGTGCCAGTACCCCACATGGGGGACAGGCCAATCAGCCCCAGCATTTT.

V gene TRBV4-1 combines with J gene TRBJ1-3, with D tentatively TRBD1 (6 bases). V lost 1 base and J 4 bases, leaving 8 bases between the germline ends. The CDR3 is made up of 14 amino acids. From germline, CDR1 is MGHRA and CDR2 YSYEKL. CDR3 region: CASSQAQGGNTIYF. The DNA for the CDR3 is TGCGCCAGCAGCCAAGCACAGGGCGGAAACACCATATATTTT.

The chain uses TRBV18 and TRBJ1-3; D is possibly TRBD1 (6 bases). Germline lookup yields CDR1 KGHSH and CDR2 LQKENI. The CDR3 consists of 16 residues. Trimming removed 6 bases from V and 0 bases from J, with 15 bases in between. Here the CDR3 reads CASSVGQIFSGNTIYF. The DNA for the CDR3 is TGTGCCAGCTCCGTTGGACAGATCTTCTCTGGAAACACCATATATTTT.

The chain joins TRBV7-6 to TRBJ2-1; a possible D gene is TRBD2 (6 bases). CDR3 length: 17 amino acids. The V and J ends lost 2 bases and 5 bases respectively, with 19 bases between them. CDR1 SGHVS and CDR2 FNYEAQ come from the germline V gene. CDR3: CASSLPRGAVSNNEQFF. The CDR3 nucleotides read TGTGCCAGCAGCTTACCGCGGGGCGCCGTCAGCAACAATGAGCAGTTCTTC.

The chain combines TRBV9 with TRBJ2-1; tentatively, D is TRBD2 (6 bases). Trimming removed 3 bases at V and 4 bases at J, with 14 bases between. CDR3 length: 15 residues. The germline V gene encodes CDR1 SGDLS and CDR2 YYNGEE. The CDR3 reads CASSADTGGYNEQFF. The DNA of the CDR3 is TGTGCCAGCAGCGCCGATACCGGGGGTTACAATGAGCAGTTCTTC.

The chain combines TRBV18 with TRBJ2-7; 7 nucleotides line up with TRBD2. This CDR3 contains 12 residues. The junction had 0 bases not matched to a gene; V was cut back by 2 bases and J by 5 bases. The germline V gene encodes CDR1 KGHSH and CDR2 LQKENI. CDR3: CASSPGLDEQYF. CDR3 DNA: TGTGCCAGCTCACCAGGACTAGACGAGCAGTACTTC.

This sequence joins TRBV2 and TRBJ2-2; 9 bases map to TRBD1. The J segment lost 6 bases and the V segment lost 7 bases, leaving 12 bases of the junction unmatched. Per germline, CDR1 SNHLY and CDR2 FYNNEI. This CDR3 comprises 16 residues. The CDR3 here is CASKLIGQGMSGELFF. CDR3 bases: TGTGCCAGCAAGTTGATTGGACAGGGGATGTCCGGGGAGCTGTTTTTT.

The CDR3 bases are TGTGCCAGCAGTAATCAGGGGGCGGGCGAGACCCAGTACTTC. Its protein is CASSNQGAGETQYF. The V call is TRBV9, the J call TRBJ2-5, with TRBD1 matching over 8 bases. Germline V gene lookup returns CDR1 SGDLS and CDR2 YYNGEE. There are 14 residues in the CDR3. J was trimmed by 5 bases and V by 5 bases; bases with no gene match: 8. Looking up the rest from reference TRBV9 and TRBJ2-5 gives the full variable domain: DSGVTQTPKHLITATGQRVTLRCSPRSGDLSVYWYQQSLDQGLQFLIQYYNGEERAKGNILERFSAQQFPDLHSELNLSSLELGDSALYFCASSNQGAGETQYFGPGTRLLVL.

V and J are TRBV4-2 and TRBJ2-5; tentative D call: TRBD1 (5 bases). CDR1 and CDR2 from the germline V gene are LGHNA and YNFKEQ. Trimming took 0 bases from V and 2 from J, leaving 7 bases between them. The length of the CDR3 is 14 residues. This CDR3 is CASSQDAGQETQYF. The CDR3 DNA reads TGTGCCAGCAGCCAAGATGCAGGGCAAGAGACCCAGTACTTC.

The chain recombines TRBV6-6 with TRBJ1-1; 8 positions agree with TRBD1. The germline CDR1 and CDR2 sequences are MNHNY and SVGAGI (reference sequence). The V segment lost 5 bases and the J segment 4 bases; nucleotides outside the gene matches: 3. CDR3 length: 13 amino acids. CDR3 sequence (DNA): TGTGCCAGCAGTCATACAGGGGGCACTGAAGCTTTCTTT. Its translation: CASSHTGGTEAFF.

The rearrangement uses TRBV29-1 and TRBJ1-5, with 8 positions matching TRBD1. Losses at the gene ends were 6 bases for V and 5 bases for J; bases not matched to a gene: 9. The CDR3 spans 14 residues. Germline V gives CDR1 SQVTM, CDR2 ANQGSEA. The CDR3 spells CSVIETGAYQPQHF. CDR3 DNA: TGCAGCGTGATAGAGACAGGGGCCTATCAGCCCCAGCATTTT.

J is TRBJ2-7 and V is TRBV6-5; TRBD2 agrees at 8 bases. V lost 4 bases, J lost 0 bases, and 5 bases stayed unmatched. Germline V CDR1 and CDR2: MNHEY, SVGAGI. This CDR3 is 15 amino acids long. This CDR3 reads CASSFGLALSYEQYF. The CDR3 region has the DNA TGTGCCAGCAGTTTCGGACTAGCCCTCTCCTACGAGCAGTACTTC.

CDR3 loop: CASSETTSGYEQYF. The CDR3 coding sequence is TGCGCCAGCAGTGAAACGACTAGCGGCTACGAGCAGTACTTC. This chain joins TRBV10-2 and TRBJ2-7; 9 bases are shared with TRBD2. The CDR3 extends over 14 amino acids. The ends lost 3 bases at V and 3 bases at J; junction bases unmatched: 3. Germline CDR1 reads WSHSY; CDR2 reads SAAADI.